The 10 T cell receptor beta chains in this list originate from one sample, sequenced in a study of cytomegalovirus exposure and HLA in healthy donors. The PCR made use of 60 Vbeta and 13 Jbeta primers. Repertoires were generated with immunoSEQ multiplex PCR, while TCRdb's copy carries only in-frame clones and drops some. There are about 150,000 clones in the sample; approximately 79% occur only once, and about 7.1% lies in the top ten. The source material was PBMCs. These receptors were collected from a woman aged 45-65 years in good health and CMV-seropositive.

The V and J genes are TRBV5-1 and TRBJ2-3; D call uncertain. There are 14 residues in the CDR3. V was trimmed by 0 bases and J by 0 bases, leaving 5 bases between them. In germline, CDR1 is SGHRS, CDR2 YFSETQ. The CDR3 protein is CASSLVLSTDTQYF. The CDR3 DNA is TGCGCCAGCAGCTTGGTTCTCAGCACAGATACGCAGTATTTT. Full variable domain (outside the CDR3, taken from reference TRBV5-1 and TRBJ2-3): KAGVTQTPRYLIKTRGQQVTLSCSPISGHRSVSWYQQTPGQGLQFLFEYFSETQRNKGNFPGRFSGRQFSNSRSEMNVSTLELGDSALYLCASSLVLSTDTQYFGPGTRLTVL.

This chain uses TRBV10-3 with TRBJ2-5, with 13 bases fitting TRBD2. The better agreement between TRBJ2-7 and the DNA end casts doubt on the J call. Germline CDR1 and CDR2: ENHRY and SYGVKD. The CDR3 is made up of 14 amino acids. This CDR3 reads CAISTSGGANEQYF. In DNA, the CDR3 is TGTGCCATCAGTACTAGCGGGGGGGCCAACGAGCAGTACTTC.

Here the CDR3 reads CAISGTSARTGELFF. The CDR3 nucleotides read TGTGCCATCAGTGGCACCTCCGCTCGGACCGGGGAGCTGTTTTTT. The chain carries TRBV10-3 and TRBJ2-2; D remains ambiguous. Germline V gene lookup returns CDR1 ENHRY and CDR2 SYGVKD. The ends were cut back, 4 bases at V and 5 bases at J, with 14 bases in the middle. The CDR3 runs 15 residues.

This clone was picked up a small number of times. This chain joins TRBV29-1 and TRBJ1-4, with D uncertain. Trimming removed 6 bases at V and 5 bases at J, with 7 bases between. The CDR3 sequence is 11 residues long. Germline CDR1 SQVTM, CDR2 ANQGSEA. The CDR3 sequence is CSVIRNEKLFF. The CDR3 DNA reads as TGCAGCGTGATCAGGAATGAAAAACTGTTTTTT.

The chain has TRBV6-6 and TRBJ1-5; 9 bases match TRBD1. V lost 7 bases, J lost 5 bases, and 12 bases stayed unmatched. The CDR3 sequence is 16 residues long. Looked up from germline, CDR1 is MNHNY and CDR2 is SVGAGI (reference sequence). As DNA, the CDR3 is TGTGCCAGCAAAAATCTAGGACAGGGGATCGATCAGCCCCAGCATTTT. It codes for CASKNLGQGIDQPQHF.

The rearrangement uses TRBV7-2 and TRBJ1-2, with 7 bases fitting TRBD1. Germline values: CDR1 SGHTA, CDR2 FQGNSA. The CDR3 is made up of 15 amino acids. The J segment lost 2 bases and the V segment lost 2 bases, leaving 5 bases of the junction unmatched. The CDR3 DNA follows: TGTGCCAGCAGCTTACAACAGGGGACGAACTATGGCTACACCTTC. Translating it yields CASSLQQGTNYGYTF.

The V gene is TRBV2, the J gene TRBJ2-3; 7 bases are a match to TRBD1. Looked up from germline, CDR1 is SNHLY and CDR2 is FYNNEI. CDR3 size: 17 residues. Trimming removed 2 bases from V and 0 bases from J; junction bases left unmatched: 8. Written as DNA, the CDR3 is TGTGCCAGCAGTGAATTGCACAGGGGCCCAAGCACAGATACGCAGTATTTT. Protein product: CASSELHRGPSTDTQYF.

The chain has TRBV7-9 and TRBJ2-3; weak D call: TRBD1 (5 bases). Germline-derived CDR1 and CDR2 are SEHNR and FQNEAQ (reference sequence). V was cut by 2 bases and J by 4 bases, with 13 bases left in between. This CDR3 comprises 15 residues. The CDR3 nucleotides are TGTGCCAGCAGCTTACTTAGGGGCTCAGCAGATACGCAGTATTTT. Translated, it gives CASSLLRGSADTQYF. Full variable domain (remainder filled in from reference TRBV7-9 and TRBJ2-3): DTGVSQNPRHKITKRGQNVTFRCDPISEHNRLYWYRQTLGQGPEFLTYFQNEAQLEKSRLLSDRFSAERPKGSFSTLEIQRTEQGDSAMYLCASSLLRGSADTQYFGPGTRLTVL.

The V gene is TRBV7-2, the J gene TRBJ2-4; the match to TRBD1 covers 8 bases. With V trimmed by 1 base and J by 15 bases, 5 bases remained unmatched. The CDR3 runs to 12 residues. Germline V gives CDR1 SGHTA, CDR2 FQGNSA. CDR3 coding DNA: TGTGCCAGCAGCTTAGGGGACAGGCGGACGTACTTC. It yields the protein CASSLGDRRTYF.

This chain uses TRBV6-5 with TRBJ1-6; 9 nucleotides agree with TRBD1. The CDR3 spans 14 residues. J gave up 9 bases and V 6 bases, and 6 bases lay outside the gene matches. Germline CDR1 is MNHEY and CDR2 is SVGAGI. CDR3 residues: CASSPDRGRSPLHF. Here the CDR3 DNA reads TGTGCCAGCAGCCCGGACAGGGGACGTTCACCCCTCCACTTT.